These T cell receptor beta chains were read from a single sample in a study of blood T cell repertoires in COVID-19. Data came from immunoSEQ multiplex PCR; TCRdb stores just in-frame clones and leaves some out. Of about 84,000 clones listed, 86% were seen once; the top ten hold 1.2%. Sequencing was performed on peripheral blood. These receptors were obtained from an older man with active or convalescent COVID-19. Each CDR3 is given with its conserved first and last residue. Fields, in order: D gene, J gene, CDR3 length, V gene, clone size, CDR3 DNA, CDR3 protein. The D gene is left open where the match is weak. Rows may omit the clone size; those that give it use once, few, many or a size class.

>NA|TRBJ1-1|13|TRBV6-5|NA
TGTGCCAGCAGTTCCACAAGGAACACTGAAGCTTTCTTT
CASSSTRNTEAFF
>TRBD1|TRBJ2-3|15|TRBV24-1|NA
TGTGCCACCAGTGATCCCGGGACAGGGGGCGATACGCAGTATTTT
CATSDPGTGGDTQYF
>NA|TRBJ1-1|15|TRBV6-2/TRBV6-3|NA
TGTGCCAGCAGCCCTAGGGAGGGGTGGAACACTGAAGCTTTCTTT
CASSPREGWNTEAFF
>TRBD2|TRBJ2-7|14|TRBV6-5|NA
TGTGCCAGCAGATTACTAGCGGGAGCCTATGAGCAGTACTTC
CASRLLAGAYEQYF
>TRBD2|TRBJ2-2|16|TRBV7-3|once
TGTGCCAGCAGCTTAATAGCGGGAGTGAACACCGGGGAGCTGTTTTTT
CASSLIAGVNTGELFF
>TRBD1|TRBJ1-1|16|TRBV6-2/TRBV6-3|NA
TGTGCCAGCAGTCCGCGGACAGGGGGTTTTTTCACTGAAGCTTTCTTT
CASSPRTGGFFTEAFF
>TRBD1|TRBJ2-7|16|TRBV19|NA
TGTGCCAGTAGTATACAGGGACAGGGGGCCTACTACGAGCAGTACTTC
CASSIQGQGAYYEQYF
>NA|TRBJ1-3|20|TRBV6-4|NA
TGTGCCAGCAGTGACTCGAAATGGGGCCGAAAACAACTGAGAATAAACACCATATATTTT
CASSDSKWGRKQLRINTIYF
>NA|TRBJ1-3|12|TRBV28|NA
TGTGCCAGCAGTTTCACAGGAAACACCATATATTTT
CASSFTGNTIYF
>NA|TRBJ2-2|15|TRBV9|NA
TGTGCCAGCAGCGTCGGAGGGCCGCCAACCGGGGAGCTGTTTTTT
CASSVGGPPTGELFF
>TRBD1|TRBJ1-3|16|TRBV27|NA
TGTGCCAGCAGTAGAAGCGGGACAGGCTCTGGAAACACCATATATTTT
CASSRSGTGSGNTIYF
>TRBD2|TRBJ2-3|16|TRBV27|once
TGTGCCAGCAGTTCCGGGAGGGCGGGATACGGTGATACGCAGTATTTT
CASSSGRAGYGDTQYF
>TRBD1|TRBJ2-1|12|TRBV11-2|NA
TGTGCCAGCAGCCCAGACAGGGGTGAGCAGTTCTTC
CASSPDRGEQFF
>TRBD1|TRBJ1-1|14|TRBV7-2|NA
TGTGCCAGCAGCTCCCGGACAGGGAGTGCTGAAGCTTTCTTT
CASSSRTGSAEAFF
>NA|TRBJ1-2|13|TRBV12-3/TRBV12-4|NA
TGTGCCAGCAGTCAACCGCCCTATGTGCGGTACACCTTC
CASSQPPYVRYTF
>NA|TRBJ2-1|15|TRBV14|NA
TGTGCCAGCAGCCAATTCGGGGTGGGATACAATGAGCAGTTCTTC
CASSQFGVGYNEQFF
>TRBD1|TRBJ1-1|14|TRBV3-1/TRBV3-2|NA
TGTGCCAGCAGCCAAGTGGGACAGCAAACTGAAGCTTTCTTT
CASSQVGQQTEAFF
>TRBD1|TRBJ1-2|14|TRBV7-2|NA
TGTGCCAGCAGCTTTGGACAGGGGGTCTCGGGCTACACCTTC
CASSFGQGVSGYTF
>NA|TRBJ2-7|15|TRBV11-1|NA
TGTGCCAGCAGCTTAAACCCTAAACGGGTAGGCGAGCAGTACTTC
CASSLNPKRVGEQYF
>NA|TRBJ1-2|13|TRBV7-9|NA
TGTGCCAGCAGCTTAATAGGGGACTATGGCTACACCTTC
CASSLIGDYGYTF
>NA|TRBJ2-1|17|TRBV7-9|once
TGTGCCAGCAGCTCCAGGATAGCAGGGCTCTCCTACAATGAGCAGTTCTTC
CASSSRIAGLSYNEQFF
>NA|TRBJ2-1|14|TRBV11-2|NA
TGTGCCAGCAGCTTGGTACTAGTCGACAATGAGCAGTTCTTC
CASSLVLVDNEQFF
>TRBD1|TRBJ2-7|12|TRBV28|NA
TGTGCCAGCAGTTTCCCAGGGGGCGAGCAGTACTTC
CASSFPGGEQYF
>NA|TRBJ2-1|17|TRBV2|NA
TGTGCCAGTCGCTACAGGGCCCTATTAAGCTCCTACAATGAGCAGTTCTTC
CASRYRALLSSYNEQFF
>NA|TRBJ1-2|13|TRBV7-3|NA
TGTGCCAGCAGCGAGGCCGGGGGGATAGGCTACACCTTC
CASSEAGGIGYTF
>NA|TRBJ2-2|15|TRBV5-1|NA
TGCGCCAGCAGCTTGAGGACTCGTGACACCGGGGAGCTGTTTTTT
CASSLRTRDTGELFF
>TRBD1|TRBJ1-1|14|TRBV4-1|NA
TGCGCCAGCAGCCAGGGCAGGAGGACAGGGGGAGCTTTCTTT
CASSQGRRTGGAFF
>NA|TRBJ1-1|12|TRBV29-1|NA
TGCAGCGTACAACAGGGAGACACTGAAGCTTTCTTT
CSVQQGDTEAFF
>TRBD1|TRBJ1-2|14|TRBV27|NA
TGTGCCAGCAGTCCACGACGGACAGGCTATGGCTACACCTTC
CASSPRRTGYGYTF
>NA|TRBJ1-1|11|TRBV19|NA
TGTGCCAGTAGTACCTACGTTTCGGCTTTCTTT
CASSTYVSAFF
>NA|TRBJ2-2|15|TRBV3-1/TRBV3-2|NA
TGTGCCAGCAGCCCTTCGTCGGGGTTTTCTGTGGAGCTGTTTTTT
CASSPSSGFSVELFF
>NA|TRBJ1-1|14|TRBV6-5|NA
TGTGCCAGCTTCTCGAGGGCGCGGGGCACTGAAGCTTTCTTT
CASFSRARGTEAFF
>NA|TRBJ1-4|15|TRBV11-2|NA
TGTGCCAGCAGCCAAACCGGGACAATCGGTGAAAAACTGTTTTTT
CASSQTGTIGEKLFF